This T cell receptor beta chain emerged from a study of T cell responses to AZD1222 COVID-19 vaccine. Libraries were prepared by immunoSEQ multiplex PCR; TCRdb keeps only in-frame clonotypes and omits some of them. The sample records 120,000 or so clones, about 90% being singletons. Germline V gene data show CDR1 as MNHNY and CDR2 as SVGAGI (reference sequence). The V and J ends lost 5 bases and 2 bases, in that order; junction bases with no gene match: 4. The CDR3 sequence is 14 residues long. The specimen comprised peripheral blood, sampled on day 0 of AZD1222 vaccination. The J gene is TRBJ1-2, the V gene TRBV6-6; 8 nucleotides align to TRBD1. The receptor's source is an adult in good health. CDR3 coding DNA: TGTGCCAGCAGTAGAAGACAGGGGAACTATGGCTACACCTTC. It encodes CASSRRQGNYGYTF.